The 15 T cell receptor beta chains below were found in one sample sequenced in a study of human T cells and chemical hapten exposure. From the RACE reads, TCRdb called clonotypes with MiXCR, one entry per CDR3 protein. The sample shows approximately 52,000 distinct CDR3 sequences, 8% to 13% of them seen only once. As for time point: patch test 1, 2 weeks after DPC sensitization. Treatment here: therapeutic diphenylcyclopropenone sensitization with weekly scalp DPC. Unfractionated whole blood yielded total RNA. Material: whole blood, obtained in connection with sensitization to the hapten diphenylcyclopropenone (DPC). These receptor sequences come from a woman between 35 and 50 years old with alopecia areata. Some clones in this sample may be carry-over from other donors' samples.

This clonotype occurred a few times. The gene calls are TRBV5-4 and TRBJ2-1, with TRBD2 as a possible D gene (7 bases). V was pared by 5 bases and J by 0 bases, with 15 bases between. This CDR3 has 16 residues. Germline V CDR1 and CDR2: SGHNT, YYREEE (reference sequence). The DNA for the CDR3 is TGTGCCAGCAGTGCTGGTCGGGGGGCCTCCTACAATGAGCAGTTCTTC. It codes for CASSAGRGASYNEQFF. Combining the CDR3 with reference TRBV5-4 and TRBJ2-1 gives the whole variable domain ETGVTQSPTHLIKTRGQQVTLRCSSQSGHNTVSWYQQALGQGPQFIFQYYREEENGRGNFPPRFSGLQFPNYSSELNVNALELDDSALYLCASSAGRGASYNEQFFGPGTRLTVL.

The rearrangement joins TRBV18 to TRBJ2-1; maybe TRBD1 (5 bases). Germline values: CDR1 KGHSH, CDR2 LQKENI. CDR3 length: 16 residues. V was shortened by 1 base and J by 0 bases, with 10 bases between the two germline ends. In DNA form, the CDR3 reads TGTGCCAGCTCACCACTAAACAGGAGCTCCTACAATGAGCAGTTCTTC. Protein sequence: CASSPLNRSSYNEQFF.

A few counts support this clonotype. V gene TRBV10-2 combines with J gene TRBJ2-3; D might be TRBD1 (5 bases). Trimming stripped 6 bases from V and 0 bases from J, with 16 bases between. CDR3 length equals 16 residues. Germline CDR1 WSHSY, CDR2 SAAADI. CDR3 nucleotide sequence: TGCGCCAGCAGCGAACCCAGGGTAACTAGCACAGATACGCAGTATTTT. This codes for CASSEPRVTSTDTQYF.

This clonotype appeared a few times. The chain carries TRBV27 and TRBJ2-7; 13 positions match TRBD2. V trimming: 6 bases; J trimming: 4 bases; junction bases outside the gene matches: 3. This CDR3 is 14 amino acids long. CDR1 and CDR2 (germline): MNHEY, SMNVEV (reference sequence). The CDR3, as DNA: TGTGCCAGCAGAGGACTAGCGGGGGTGTACGAGCAGTACTTC. Residues: CASRGLAGVYEQYF.

The count of this clonotype is one. J is TRBJ2-7 and V is TRBV24-1; D remains ambiguous. V was cut by 0 bases and J by 5 bases, with 7 bases left in between. Germline assignment: CDR1 KGHDR and CDR2 SFDVKD. There are 13 residues in the CDR3. CDR3 region: CATSDLVGDEQYF. In nucleotides, the CDR3 is TGTGCCACCAGTGATTTGGTTGGGGACGAGCAGTACTTC.

This clonotype was counted ten times or more. The CDR3 nucleotides read TGCGCCAGCAGCCAACTCACACTAGCGGGGGGGGTAGAGACCCAGTACTTC. As protein: CASSQLTLAGGVETQYF. This rearrangement joins TRBV4-1 to TRBJ2-5, with TRBD2 matching over 13 bases. Germline CDR1 reads MGHRA; CDR2 reads YSYEKL. The trim removed 2 bases at V and 4 bases at J, leaving 7 bases unmatched. This CDR3 spans 17 amino acids.

The genes are TRBV12-2 and TRBJ1-5. TRBV12-2 is assigned pseudogene status. The CDR3 length is 17 residues. CDR3 protein: CASRPRGAALDNQPQHF. The CDR3 DNA follows: TGTGCAAGTCGCCCCAGAGGGGCCGCGCTAGACAATCAGCCCCAGCATTTT.

This clonotype has ten or more counts. This chain links TRBV11-2 with TRBJ2-2, with D perhaps TRBD2 (5 bases). The V end lost 5 bases, the J end lost 4 bases, and 20 bases lay between the germline ends. The CDR3 runs to 17 residues. Germline assignment: CDR1 SGHAT and CDR2 FQNNGV. The CDR3 loop is CASSRPPWGESTGELFF. Written as DNA, the CDR3 is TGTGCCAGCAGCCGCCCCCCCTGGGGAGAGTCCACCGGGGAGCTGTTTTTT.

This clonotype was seen more than once but under ten times. This chain uses TRBV18 with TRBJ2-6, with D possibly TRBD2 on 5 matching bases. Germline values: CDR1 KGHSH, CDR2 LQKENI. V was cut by 2 bases and J by 2 bases, with 13 bases left in between. This CDR3 spans 17 amino acids. This chain's CDR3 is CASSPAGRVPGANVLTF. The CDR3 coding sequence is TGTGCCAGCTCACCAGCGGGCAGAGTCCCTGGGGCCAACGTCCTGACTTTC.

The chain couples TRBV6-5 to TRBJ2-1; D is undetermined. V was trimmed by 7 bases and J by 5 bases, leaving 12 bases between them. The CDR3 spans 13 residues. Germline lookup yields CDR1 MNHEY and CDR2 SVGAGI. The CDR3 DNA reads TGTGCCAGCACCCACGGGCTGAACAATGAGCAGTTCTTC. Protein product: CASTHGLNNEQFF.

This clonotype was seen a few times. V usage is TRBV5-5 and J usage is TRBJ1-5; D may be TRBD1 (5 bases). CDR1 and CDR2 from the germline V gene are SGHKS and YYEKEE (reference sequence). The CDR3 is made up of 15 amino acids. Trimming stripped 0 bases from V and 1 base from J, with 8 bases between. The CDR3 region has the DNA TGTGCCAGCAGCTTGGTAGGGGACAGCAATCAGCCCCAGCATTTT. Amino acid sequence: CASSLVGDSNQPQHF.

This clonotype was recorded a few times. V and J are TRBV10-3 and TRBJ1-1; D might be TRBD1 (5 bases). Deletions cut 6 bases from V and 1 base from J, with 9 bases between. CDR3 length: 13 residues. Germline-derived CDR1 and CDR2 are ENHRY and SYGVKD. CDR3 nucleotide sequence: TGTGCCATCAGGGGGCAGGGGAACACTGAAGCTTTCTTT. Amino acid sequence: CAIRGQGNTEAFF.

In this sample, this clonotype turned up many times. V usage is TRBV20-1 and J usage is TRBJ1-5; 7 bases line up with TRBD1. Germline V lookup: CDR1 DFQATT, CDR2 SNEGSKA (reference sequence). This CDR3 has 13 amino acids. The V segment lost 6 bases and the J segment 7 bases; nucleotides outside the gene matches: 9. This CDR3 reads CSARQGPGQPQHF. Here the CDR3 DNA reads TGCAGTGCCAGACAGGGACCAGGGCAGCCCCAGCATTTT.

Only a few counts were recorded for this clonotype. The rearrangement joins TRBV18 to TRBJ1-1; D not resolved. Germline V CDR1 and CDR2: KGHSH, LQKENI. V lost 1 base, J lost 6 bases, and 15 bases lay in between. CDR3 length: 15 residues. CDR3 residues: CASSPQRELGAEAFF. The CDR3 nucleotides read TGTGCCAGCTCACCACAAAGGGAACTGGGCGCTGAAGCTTTCTTT.

This clonotype was seen repeatedly, ten times or more. The chain links TRBV20-1 to TRBJ2-3; D remains ambiguous. The CDR3 has 14 amino acids. V was pared by 5 bases and J by 0 bases, with 12 bases between. The germline CDR1 and CDR2 sequences are DFQATT and SNEGSKA (reference sequence). This CDR3 reads CSAPRPASTDTQYF. The CDR3 bases are TGCAGTGCTCCCCGGCCCGCAAGCACAGATACGCAGTATTTT.